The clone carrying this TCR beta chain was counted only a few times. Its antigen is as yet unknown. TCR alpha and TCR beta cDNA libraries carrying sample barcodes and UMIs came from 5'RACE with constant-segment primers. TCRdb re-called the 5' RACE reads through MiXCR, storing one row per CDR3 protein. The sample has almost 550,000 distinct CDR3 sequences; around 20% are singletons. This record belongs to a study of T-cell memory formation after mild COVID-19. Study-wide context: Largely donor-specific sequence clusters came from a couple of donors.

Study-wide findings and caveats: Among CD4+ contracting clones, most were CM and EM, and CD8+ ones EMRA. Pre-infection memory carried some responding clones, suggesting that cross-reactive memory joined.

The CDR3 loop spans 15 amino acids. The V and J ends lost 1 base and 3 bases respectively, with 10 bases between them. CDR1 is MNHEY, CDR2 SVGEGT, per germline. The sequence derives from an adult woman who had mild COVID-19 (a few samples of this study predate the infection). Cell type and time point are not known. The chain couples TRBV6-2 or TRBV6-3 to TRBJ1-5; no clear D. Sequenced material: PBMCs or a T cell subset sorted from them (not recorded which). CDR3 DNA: TGTGCCAGCAGTTACTGGAGAAATGACAATCAGCCCCAGCATTTT. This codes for CASSYWRNDNQPQHF.